Presented here are 24 T cell receptor beta chains from one specimen sequenced in a study of CDR3 diversity in severe acne. MiXCR, run by TCRdb on the PCR reads, gives a single entry per CDR3 protein. The profile shows 84,000 or so distinct CDR3 sequences, approximately 52% of them singletons. Sequencing was carried out using blood. The source of these receptors is a male donor in good health, serving as a control.

V gene TRBV10-3 combines with J gene TRBJ1-2; 9 bases fit TRBD1. CDR1 is ENHRY, CDR2 SYGVKD, per germline. The CDR3 runs 13 residues. V was clipped by 9 bases and J by 8 bases; unmatched bases: 10. In nucleotides, the CDR3 is TGTGCCATACAGGGGGCTCTTTCGAAAGGCTACACCTTC. Its protein is CAIQGALSKGYTF.

V and J are TRBV6-6 and TRBJ2-7, with D possibly matching TRBD1 (5 bases). The J call is doubtful: the DNA matches TRBJ2-1 better. Germline-derived CDR1 and CDR2 are MNHNY and SVGAGI (reference sequence). The CDR3 runs to 13 residues. CDR3 in amino acids: CASSLQGTYEQFF. The CDR3 coding sequence is TGTGCCAGCAGTTTGCAGGGTACCTATGAGCAGTTCTTC.

Of note for this clonotype: One end of the junction fails to match germline, which may point to a read error. The chain joins TRBV12-3 or TRBV12-4 to TRBJ2-5; TRBD2 matches at 12 bases. The CDR3 loop spans 15 amino acids. DNA for the CDR3: TGTGCCAGCAGAACAGGGACTAGCGGGCTTGGCTTTAAGTTCTTC. This sequence encodes CASRTGTSGLGFKFF.

Concerning this clonotype itself: Possible read error: a much larger clone is one base away. The chain is built from TRBV11-2 and TRBJ1-2; no clear D. Trimming stripped 2 bases from V and 4 bases from J, with 11 bases between. This CDR3 comprises 14 residues. Germline CDR1 reads SGHAT; CDR2 reads FQNNGV. The CDR3 region has the DNA TGTGCCAGCAGCTTATTATGGTTGGGCTATGGCTACACCTTC. This gives the protein CASSLLWLGYGYTF. Variable domain in full (rest from reference TRBV11-2 and TRBJ1-2): EAGVAQSPRYKIIEKRQSVAFWCNPISGHATLYWYQQILGQGPKLLIQFQNNGVVDDSQLPKDRFSAERLKGVDSTLKIQPAKLEDSAVYLCASSLLWLGYGYTFGSGTRLTVV.

The V call is TRBV20-1, the J call TRBJ1-4, with D possibly matching TRBD1 (5 bases). There are 13 residues in the CDR3. The germline gives CDR1 DFQATT, CDR2 SNEGSKA (reference sequence). The germline V and J ends were trimmed by 6 bases and 8 bases, with 16 bases remaining between them. The DNA of the CDR3 is TGCAGTGCACCCCATGATTGGGGGGAAAAACTGTTTTTT. Translating gives CSAPHDWGEKLFF.

V gene TRBV13 combines with J gene TRBJ1-1; possibly TRBD1 for D (5 bases). V gave up 7 bases and J gave up 9 bases, with 30 bases separating them. Germline V gene data show CDR1 as PRHDT and CDR2 as FYEKMQ (reference sequence). CDR3 length equals 17 residues. In DNA form, the CDR3 reads TGTGCCAGCACTGTAAGAGGAGGGGCCACCACGGGGGGAAAAGCTTTCTTT. Translation: CASTVRGGATTGGKAFF. The full variable domain, completed using reference TRBV13 and TRBJ1-1, is AAGVIQSPRHLIKEKRETATLKCYPIPRHDTVYWYQQGPGQDPQFLISFYEKMQSDKGSIPDRFSAQQFSDYHSELNMSSLELGDSALYFCASTVRGGATTGGKAFFGQGTRLTVV.

The chain couples TRBV28 to TRBJ2-6, with D unresolved. CDR1 MDHEN and CDR2 SYDVKM come from the germline V gene. V gave up 7 bases and J gave up 0 bases, with 10 bases separating them. CDR3 length equals 15 residues. The CDR3 here is CASTRALSGANVLTF. The DNA for the CDR3 is TGTGCCAGCACTCGGGCCCTCTCTGGGGCCAACGTCCTGACTTTC.

This rearrangement joins TRBV5-4 to TRBJ2-1; TRBD2 agrees at 8 bases. The CDR3 spans 14 residues. The J segment lost 3 bases and the V segment lost 3 bases, leaving 2 bases of the junction unmatched. In germline, CDR1 is SGHNT, CDR2 YYREEE (reference sequence). For the CDR3, the DNA is TGTGCCAGCAGCTCGCGGGAGGACTACAATGAGCAGTTCTTC. As protein: CASSSREDYNEQFF.

For this clonotype: The limits of the CDR3 on the DNA are not certain, so only TCRdb's listed CDR3 is given. This chain joins TRBV7-9 and TRBJ1-1; the table's D gene call, TRBD1, was not cross checked with the DNA. Looked up from germline, CDR1 is SEHNR and CDR2 is FQNEAQ (reference sequence). Inclusive of both ends, the CDR3 amounts to 19 amino acids. The CDR3 reads CASSFYICSARHGATEAFF.

This clonotype has just a few counts. The chain links TRBV7-8 to TRBJ2-6; TRBD1 agrees at 8 bases. The CDR3 sequence is 20 residues long. Trimming removed 3 bases from V and 2 bases from J; junction bases left unmatched: 15. Germline V gene sequence: CDR1 SGHVS, CDR2 FQNEAQ. The CDR3 DNA sequence: TGTGCCAGCAGCTTGAGGACAGGGAGGCAGCTCGTACCTGGGGCCAACGTCCTGACTTTC. Translated, it gives CASSLRTGRQLVPGANVLTF.

The gene calls are TRBV24-1 and TRBJ2-7; 9 bases map to TRBD1. The J call may not be correct, given that the DNA end is closer to TRBJ2-1. The CDR3 runs to 15 residues. Germline CDR1 is KGHDR and CDR2 is SFDVKD. The CDR3 sequence is CATSDTGTGKPEQFF. The CDR3 DNA follows: TGTGCCACCAGTGATACCGGGACAGGGAAACCGGAGCAGTTCTTC.

This clonotype was recorded at least ten times. This rearrangement joins TRBV11-2 to TRBJ2-7; D not resolved. V was pared by 0 bases and J by 2 bases, with 5 bases between. Germline V gives CDR1 SGHAT, CDR2 FQNNGV. CDR3 size: 13 residues. The CDR3 sequence is CASSLDLPYEQYF. CDR3 sequence (DNA): TGTGCCAGCAGCTTAGATTTACCCTACGAGCAGTACTTC.

This clonotype was counted many times. V gene TRBV20-1 combines with J gene TRBJ1-1, with 7 bases that match TRBD1. CDR3 length: 13 amino acids. The germline CDR1 and CDR2 sequences are DFQATT and SNEGSKA (reference sequence). V lost 4 bases to trimming and J lost 4 bases; unmatched junction nucleotides: 6. CDR3 residues: CSAIRGRITEAFF. As DNA, the CDR3 is TGCAGTGCTATAAGGGGGCGGATCACTGAAGCTTTCTTT.

To note about this clonotype: The junction shows a germline mismatch at one end, possibly a read error. The chain couples TRBV20-1 to TRBJ2-7, with 10 nucleotides matching TRBD2. This CDR3 contains 12 residues. In germline, CDR1 is DFQATT, CDR2 SNEGSKA (reference sequence). The CDR3 loop is CSARAGGYEQYF. For the CDR3, the DNA is TGCAGTGCGAGAGCGGGAGGGTACGAGCAGTACTTC.

As regards this clonotype: A junction boundary mismatches the germline segment, possibly from a read error. The chain couples TRBV10-3 to TRBJ2-3; 7 nucleotides line up with TRBD2. This CDR3 has 14 amino acids. Germline V CDR1 and CDR2: ENHRY, SYGVKD. CDR3 residues: CAISGGGSTGTQYF. CDR3 coding DNA: TGTGCCATCAGTGGCGGGGGAAGCACAGGTACGCAGTATTTT.

This clonotype came up a few times. This chain connects TRBV29-1 to TRBJ1-1, with D unresolved. Trimming removed 5 bases at V and 6 bases at J, with 4 bases between. The CDR3 is 9 residues long. In germline, CDR1 is SQVTM, CDR2 ANQGSEA. CDR3 sequence: CSVYAEAFF. The CDR3 nucleotides are TGCAGCGTTTATGCTGAAGCTTTCTTT.

The V call is TRBV6-5, the J call TRBJ1-2, with TRBD1 as a possible D gene (5 bases). The length of the CDR3 is 15 residues. V shed 5 bases and J shed 2 bases, with 15 bases lying between them. CDR1 MNHEY and CDR2 SVGAGI come from the germline V gene. CDR3 in amino acids: CASSNRLRGNYGYTF. CDR3 DNA sequence: TGTGCCAGCAGTAATCGTCTAAGGGGAAACTATGGCTACACCTTC.

The chain recombines TRBV20-1 with TRBJ2-5; 10 bases are shared with TRBD2. V gave up 6 bases and J gave up 5 bases; unmatched junction bases: 3. The CDR3 has 12 amino acids. Germline-derived CDR1 and CDR2 are DFQATT and SNEGSKA (reference sequence). The CDR3 region has the DNA TGCAGTGCCGGGACTAGCGAGGAGACCCAGTACTTC. It translates to CSAGTSEETQYF.

The genes are TRBV2 and TRBJ2-7, with D perhaps being TRBD1 or TRBD2 (5 bases each). The CDR3 has 14 amino acids. CDR1 SNHLY and CDR2 FYNNEI come from the germline V gene. V lost 4 bases to trimming and J lost 1 base, with 11 bases between them. CDR3 residues: CASSVGTWSYEQYF. Here the CDR3 DNA reads TGTGCCAGCAGTGTGGGGACGTGGTCCTACGAGCAGTACTTC. The full variable domain, with the rest looked up from reference TRBV2 and TRBJ2-7, is EPEVTQTPSHQVTQMGQEVILRCVPISNHLYFYWYRQILGQKVEFLVSFYNNEISEKSEIFDDQFSVERPDGSNFTLKIRSTKLEDSAMYFCASSVGTWSYEQYFGPGTRLTVT.

The gene calls are TRBV10-3 and TRBJ1-1, with D possibly matching TRBD1 (6 bases). Trimming removed 7 bases at V and 4 bases at J, with 16 bases between. CDR1 and CDR2 (germline): ENHRY, SYGVKD. The CDR3 runs to 14 residues. The CDR3 nucleotides read TGTGCCATCATGGATTTGGCAGGGGTCACTGAAGCTTTCTTT. This codes for CAIMDLAGVTEAFF.

This clonotype was counted many times. This chain links TRBV25-1 with TRBJ1-6, with 9 bases aligning to TRBD1. This CDR3 spans 16 amino acids. Trimming at V came to 5 bases and at J to 7 bases, leaving 9 bases not matched to a gene. Germline V gene data show CDR1 as MGHDK and CDR2 as SYGVNS. The CDR3 here is CASSRNTGTGNSPLHF. For the CDR3, the DNA is TGTGCCAGCAGTCGTAACACCGGGACAGGGAATTCACCCCTCCACTTT.

This clonotype was observed once. One end of the junction is discordant with germline, which a read error may explain. The V gene is TRBV9, the J gene TRBJ1-1, with TRBD1 matching over 7 bases. Per the germline V gene, CDR1 is SGDLS and CDR2 is YYNGEE. This CDR3 is 16 amino acids long. CDR3 in amino acids: CASSPNQDRPNTEALF. CDR3 nucleotide sequence: TGTGCCAGCAGCCCCAATCAGGACAGGCCGAACACTGAAGCTCTCTTT.

This clonotype was seen only a few times. The rearrangement links TRBV20-1 to TRBJ1-6; 7 bases fit TRBD1. The V gene's germline CDR1 is DFQATT and CDR2 SNEGSKA (reference sequence). The CDR3 extends over 14 amino acids. The junction had 5 bases not matched to a gene; V was cut back by 3 bases and J by 6 bases. CDR3 bases: TGCAGTGCTAGGCACAGGGGTGGTAATTCACCCCTCCACTTT. As protein: CSARHRGGNSPLHF.

The rearrangement joins TRBV24-1 to TRBJ1-2, with D possibly TRBD1 on 5 matching bases. Germline V gene lookup returns CDR1 KGHDR and CDR2 SFDVKD. V was pared by 4 bases and J by 9 bases, with 17 bases between. The CDR3 has 14 amino acids. In nucleotides, the CDR3 is TGTGCCACCAGTGACCTCGCACAGGTCCATAGCTACACCTTC. It encodes CATSDLAQVHSYTF.